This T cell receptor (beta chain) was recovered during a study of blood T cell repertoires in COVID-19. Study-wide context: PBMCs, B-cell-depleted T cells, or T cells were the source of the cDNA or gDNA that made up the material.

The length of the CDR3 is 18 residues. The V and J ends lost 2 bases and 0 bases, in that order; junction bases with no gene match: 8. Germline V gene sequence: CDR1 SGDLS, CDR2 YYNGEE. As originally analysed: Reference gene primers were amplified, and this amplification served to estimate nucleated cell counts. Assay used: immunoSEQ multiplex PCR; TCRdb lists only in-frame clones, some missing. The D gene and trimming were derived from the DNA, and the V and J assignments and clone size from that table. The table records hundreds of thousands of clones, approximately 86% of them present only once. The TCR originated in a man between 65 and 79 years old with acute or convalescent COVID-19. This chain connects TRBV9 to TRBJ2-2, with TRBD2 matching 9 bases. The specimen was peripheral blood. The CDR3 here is CASSVAPIAGANTGELFF. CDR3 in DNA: TGTGCCAGCAGCGTCGCCCCTATAGCGGGAGCGAACACCGGGGAGCTGTTTTTT.